This TCR beta chain emerged from a study of T cell clonotyping in hematopoietic cell transplantation. Findings and caveats of the study: At the given depth, recipient repertoires were over 95% de novo clonotypes. Without cell sorting, CD4 versus CD8 contributions remain unresolved.

Here immunoSEQ multiplex PCR was the method, and the copy in TCRdb shows in-frame clones only, minus some. The top ten clones hold under 2% of a sample with about 80,000 clones, 90% to 96% of them seen once. Details on this clone: No antigen is known for it. The junction departs from the called germline gene at one end, perhaps through a read error.

Germline V gene sequence: CDR1 SGHAT, CDR2 FQNNGV. The CDR3 covers 13 residues. Time point noted: recipient sample about 28 days before transplant, after cytoreduction. The specimen was peripheral blood mononuclear cells, collected before stem cell transplant. The TCR comes from a woman aged 45-60 years with acute myeloid leukemia. Some clones in this sample may be carry-over from other donors' samples. This chain joins TRBV11-2 and TRBJ2-7; TRBD1 matches 10 bases. The CDR3 spells CASSLLRTGGTNF. In nucleotides, the CDR3 is TGTGCCAGCAGCCTACTCAGGACAGGGGGGACGAACTTC.